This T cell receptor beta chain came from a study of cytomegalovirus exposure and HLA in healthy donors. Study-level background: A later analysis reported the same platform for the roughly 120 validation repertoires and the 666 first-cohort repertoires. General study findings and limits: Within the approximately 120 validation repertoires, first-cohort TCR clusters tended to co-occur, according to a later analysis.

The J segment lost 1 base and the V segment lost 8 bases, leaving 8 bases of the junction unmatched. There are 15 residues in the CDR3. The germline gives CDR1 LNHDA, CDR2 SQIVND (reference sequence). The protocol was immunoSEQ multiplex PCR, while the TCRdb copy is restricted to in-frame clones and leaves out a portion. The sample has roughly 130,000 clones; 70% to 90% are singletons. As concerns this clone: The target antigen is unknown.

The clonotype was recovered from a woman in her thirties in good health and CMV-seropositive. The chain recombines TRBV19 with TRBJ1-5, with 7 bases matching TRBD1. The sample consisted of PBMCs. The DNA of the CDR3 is TGTGCCAGTGGAGCCGGGACAGCGAGCAATCAGCCCCAGCATTTT. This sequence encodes CASGAGTASNQPQHF.